The next 22 T cell receptor beta chains were all read from a single sample in a study of T cell responses to AZD1222 COVID-19 vaccine. Clones were sequenced by immunoSEQ multiplex PCR, and TCRdb holds only the in-frame ones, with some missing. Of 98,000 or so clones listed, 88% are singletons. The material sequenced was peripheral blood, taken 28 days after the second AZD1222 dose. The receptors derive from an adult who received the AZD1222 COVID-19 vaccine.

In this sample, this clone turned up once. The chain carries TRBV4-1 and TRBJ2-2; TRBD1 matches at 8 bases. The CDR3 runs to 16 residues. Germline V lookup: CDR1 MGHRA, CDR2 YSYEKL. V lost 4 bases and J lost 2; bases outside the gene matches: 6. This CDR3 reads CASSPWTGTNTGELFF. CDR3 coding DNA: TGCGCCAGCAGCCCCTGGACAGGGACCAACACCGGGGAGCTGTTTTTT.

This chain uses TRBV29-1 with TRBJ2-1; D gene uncertain. There are 12 residues in the CDR3. The germline V and J ends were trimmed by 4 bases and 6 bases, with 10 bases remaining between them. CDR1 and CDR2 from the germline V gene are SQVTM and ANQGSEA. For the CDR3, the DNA is TGCAGCGTTGCGATTAGCTTCAATGAGCAGTTCTTC. This gives the protein CSVAISFNEQFF.

The V call is TRBV7-9, the J call TRBJ1-1; no reliable D call. Germline CDR1 is SEHNR and CDR2 is FQNEAQ (reference sequence). Trimming pared 4 bases from V and 0 bases from J, leaving 18 bases between. This CDR3 has 17 residues. The CDR3 loop reads CASSSPRGGEMNTEAFF. The CDR3 bases are TGTGCCAGCAGCTCCCCCCGGGGAGGTGAAATGAACACTGAAGCTTTCTTT.

This chain uses TRBV5-1 with TRBJ1-1, with 7 positions matching TRBD1. The CDR3 consists of 14 residues. CDR1 and CDR2 (germline): SGHRS, YFSETQ. The V gene end was trimmed by 3 bases and the J gene end by 3 bases; junction bases not matched to a gene: 5. CDR3 loop: CASSSQGVDTEAFF. CDR3 sequence (DNA): TGCGCCAGCAGCTCCCAGGGGGTGGACACTGAAGCTTTCTTT. Full variable domain (outside the CDR3, taken from reference TRBV5-1 and TRBJ1-1): KAGVTQTPRYLIKTRGQQVTLSCSPISGHRSVSWYQQTPGQGLQFLFEYFSETQRNKGNFPGRFSGRQFSNSRSEMNVSTLELGDSALYLCASSSQGVDTEAFFGQGTRLTVV.

This chain joins TRBV7-2 and TRBJ2-7; 10 bases are shared with TRBD1. CDR1 and CDR2 from the germline V gene are SGHTA and FQGNSA. The length of the CDR3 is 13 residues. The trim removed 4 bases at V and 7 bases at J, leaving 4 bases unmatched. The DNA of the CDR3 is TGTGCCAGCAGCTATGACAGGGGGCGAGAGCAGTACTTC. It encodes CASSYDRGREQYF. Variable domain in full (rest from reference TRBV7-2 and TRBJ2-7): GAGVSQSPSNKVTEKGKDVELRCDPISGHTALYWYRQSLGQGLEFLIYFQGNSAPDKSGLPSDRFSAERTGGSVSTLTIQRTQQEDSAVYLCASSYDRGREQYFGPGTRLTVT.

The chain combines TRBV7-9 with TRBJ2-7; TRBD1 agrees at 8 bases. The V and J ends lost 1 base and 3 bases, in that order; junction bases with no gene match: 2. This CDR3 comprises 14 residues. Germline loops: CDR1 SEHNR, CDR2 FQNEAQ (reference sequence). The CDR3 spells CASSLGTGNYEQYF. In DNA, the CDR3 is TGTGCCAGCAGCTTAGGGACAGGGAACTACGAGCAGTACTTC.

The chain joins TRBV6-1 to TRBJ1-1; D unresolved. Trimming pared 2 bases from V and 10 bases from J, leaving 17 bases between. Looked up from germline, CDR1 is MNHNS and CDR2 is SASEGT. The CDR3 spans 14 residues. The CDR3 sequence is CASSETVMRIGAFF. The CDR3, as DNA: TGTGCCAGCAGTGAAACGGTTATGAGGATCGGAGCTTTCTTT.

This rearrangement joins TRBV5-1 to TRBJ2-5, with D possibly TRBD1 on 5 matching bases. Trimming stripped 2 bases from V and 2 bases from J, with 7 bases between. This CDR3 has 13 amino acids. CDR1 SGHRS and CDR2 YFSETQ come from the germline V gene. CDR3 in DNA: TGCGCCAGCAGCTTTTCAGGGCAAGAGACCCAGTACTTC. Translation gives CASSFSGQETQYF.

The chain is built from TRBV11-2 and TRBJ1-6; D unresolved. The CDR3 covers 15 residues. CDR1 and CDR2 (germline): SGHAT, FQNNGV. V was pared by 4 bases and J by 7 bases, with 14 bases between. The CDR3 sequence is CASSSESGANSPLHF. The DNA for the CDR3 is TGTGCCAGCAGCTCGGAGTCAGGCGCAAATTCACCCCTCCACTTT. Full variable domain (outside the CDR3, taken from reference TRBV11-2 and TRBJ1-6): EAGVAQSPRYKIIEKRQSVAFWCNPISGHATLYWYQQILGQGPKLLIQFQNNGVVDDSQLPKDRFSAERLKGVDSTLKIQPAKLEDSAVYLCASSSESGANSPLHFGNGTRLTVT.

The V and J genes are TRBV25-1 and TRBJ1-1, with a tentative D call TRBD1 (5 bases). There are 13 residues in the CDR3. V lost 3 bases and J lost 5, with 10 bases in between. Germline V CDR1 and CDR2: MGHDK, SYGVNS. For the CDR3, the DNA is TGTGCCAGCAGTGATGGGGGGGGAACTGAAGCTTTCTTT. Residues: CASSDGGGTEAFF. The whole variable domain, remainder taken from reference TRBV25-1 and TRBJ1-1, is EADIYQTPRYLVIGTGKKITLECSQTMGHDKMYWYQQDPGMELHLIHYSYGVNSTEKGDLSSESTVSRIRTEHFPLTLESARPSHTSQYLCASSDGGGTEAFFGQGTRLTVV.

The chain employs TRBV3-1 (or the pseudogene TRBV3-2) and TRBJ2-2, with a weak D call TRBD1 (6 bases). Germline CDR1 LGHDT, CDR2 YNNKEL (reference sequence). Trimming removed 0 bases from V and 4 bases from J, with 12 bases in between. This CDR3 contains 16 residues. In DNA, the CDR3 is TGTGCCAGCAGCCAAGAAAGCAGGGGCGGCACCGGGGAGCTGTTTTTT. Its protein product is CASSQESRGGTGELFF.

The V and J genes are TRBV19 and TRBJ1-3, with TRBD1 as a possible D gene (6 bases). The CDR3 sequence is 15 residues long. The V end was cut by 6 bases, the J end by 4 bases, with 16 bases between. CDR1 is LNHDA and CDR2 is SQIVND in the germline V gene (reference sequence). CDR3 nucleotides: TGTGCCAGTAGCCCAACCGGACAGTCCGGAAACACCATATATTTT. Translation gives CASSPTGQSGNTIYF.

This clone was recorded only once. The chain recombines TRBV10-3 with TRBJ1-4; maybe TRBD1 (5 bases). This CDR3 comprises 16 residues. V was cut by 3 bases and J by 6 bases, with 17 bases left in between. CDR1 ENHRY and CDR2 SYGVKD come from the germline V gene. The CDR3 protein is CAISDGADPSHEKLFF. The CDR3 nucleotides are TGTGCCATCAGTGATGGGGCAGATCCCTCCCATGAAAAACTGTTTTTT.

This chain joins TRBV7-9 and TRBJ2-1, with 8 bases fitting TRBD1. The CDR3 is made up of 14 amino acids. J gave up 9 bases and V 4 bases, and 8 bases lay outside the gene matches. Per germline, CDR1 SEHNR and CDR2 FQNEAQ (reference sequence). The CDR3 spells CASSYGQGRGEQFF. The CDR3 DNA reads as TGTGCCAGCAGCTACGGACAGGGAAGGGGTGAGCAGTTCTTC. Combining the CDR3 with reference TRBV7-9 and TRBJ2-1 gives the whole variable domain DTGVSQNPRHKITKRGQNVTFRCDPISEHNRLYWYRQTLGQGPEFLTYFQNEAQLEKSRLLSDRFSAERPKGSFSTLEIQRTEQGDSAMYLCASSYGQGRGEQFFGPGTRLTVL.

The chain recombines TRBV7-2 with TRBJ1-2, with 7 bases identical to TRBD1. The CDR3 is 15 residues long. V trimming: 1 base; J trimming: 2 bases; junction bases outside the gene matches: 4. CDR1 and CDR2 from the germline V gene are SGHTA and FQGNSA. The CDR3 protein is CASSLGPGQNYGYTF. CDR3 coding DNA: TGTGCCAGCAGCTTAGGCCCGGGACAGAACTATGGCTACACCTTC.

The count of this clone is one. The chain couples TRBV29-1 to TRBJ1-2, with D uncertain. Trimming pared 3 bases from V and 5 bases from J, leaving 4 bases between. Germline V gene lookup returns CDR1 SQVTM and CDR2 ANQGSEA. CDR3 length equals 10 residues. The CDR3 loop reads CSVDTYGYTF. The CDR3 DNA reads TGCAGCGTTGACACGTATGGCTACACCTTC.

CDR3 sequence (DNA): TGCAGCGTTGAAGATCGGTTTGCGGGAGGGCTTGACGAGCAGTACTTC. Its protein product is CSVEDRFAGGLDEQYF. V and J are TRBV29-1 and TRBJ2-7; 9 bases line up with TRBD2. CDR3 length: 16 residues. CDR1 and CDR2 (germline): SQVTM, ANQGSEA. Germline trimming cut 0 bases from V and 5 bases from J; bases unmatched to any gene: 11.

V gene TRBV12-5 combines with J gene TRBJ1-5; no reliable D call. This CDR3 region has 12 residues. Germline V gene sequence: CDR1 LGHNT, CDR2 FRNRAP. The V end lost 5 bases, the J end lost 4 bases, and 6 bases lay between the germline ends. The CDR3 reads CASGAGNQPQHF. The CDR3 nucleotides are TGTGCTAGTGGTGCAGGAAATCAGCCCCAGCATTTT. Combining the CDR3 with reference TRBV12-5 and TRBJ1-5 gives the whole variable domain DARVTQTPRHKVTEMGQEVTMRCQPILGHNTVFWYRQTMMQGLELLAYFRNRAPLDDSGMPKDRFSAEMPDATLATLKIQPSEPRDSAVYFCASGAGNQPQHFGDGTRLSIL.

This clone was observed a single time. V is TRBV19 and J is TRBJ1-1; TRBD1 agrees at 7 bases. Unmatched junction bases numbered 5, after V lost 5 bases and J lost 5 bases. The CDR3 extends over 13 amino acids. Germline assignment: CDR1 LNHDA and CDR2 SQIVND (reference sequence). This CDR3 is CASSRAGGTEAFF. CDR3 in DNA: TGTGCCAGTAGTCGAGCAGGGGGGACTGAAGCTTTCTTT.

The rearrangement links TRBV3-1 (or the pseudogene TRBV3-2) to TRBJ2-5; 8 bases align to TRBD1. The germline V gene has CDR1 LGHDT and CDR2 YNNKEL (reference sequence). The length of the CDR3 is 15 residues. V gave up 4 bases and J gave up 1 base; unmatched junction bases: 5. For the CDR3, the DNA is TGTGCCAGCAGCCTTCGACAGGGGCGCCAAGAGACCCAGTACTTC. The encoded protein is CASSLRQGRQETQYF.

This clone occurred once. The genes are TRBV21-1 and TRBJ2-1; no check of the table's D call, TRBD1, against the DNA was made. TRBV21-1 is a pseudogene. The CDR3 is made up of 18 amino acids. CDR3 sequence reads: CASSKTARQAQGYNEQFF. As DNA, the CDR3 is TGTGCCAGCAGCAAAACCGCTCGACAGGCACAAGGGTACAATGAGCAGTTCTTC.

This chain uses TRBV27 with TRBJ2-4; the D gene is possibly TRBD2 (6 bases). Germline V gene sequence: CDR1 MNHEY, CDR2 SMNVEV (reference sequence). The ends were cut back, 8 bases at V and 1 base at J, with 15 bases in the middle. This CDR3 is built from 15 residues. The CDR3 nucleotides read TGTGCCAGCGCGGGGATTACTGAGGCCAAAAACATTCAGTACTTC. Its translation is CASAGITEAKNIQYF.